The present T cell receptor beta chain was sequenced within a study of lymphopenia after photon versus proton radiotherapy. Data came from immunoSEQ multiplex PCR; TCRdb stores just in-frame clones and leaves some out. The data show about 68,000 clones, with around 90% seen just once and about 3.1% held by the top ten. Study findings and constraints: In patients who died, overall survival fell as post-nadir TCR diversity dropped more. Under photons, naive T cells and diversity fell while effector/memory populations rose. Better survival with proton therapy was suggested as possible, not demonstrated. After lymphocyte nadir, photon-treated repertoires showed oligoclonal expansion, especially CD8+ Temra.

This clone was detected a few times. Its antigen is unknown. The sequencing used peripheral blood, collected from a patient treated with photon-based radiotherapy. This TCR was recovered from a woman between 65 and 79 years old with pancreatic cancer.

The CDR3 protein is CASSERTGGGYTF. CDR3 sequence (DNA): TGTGCCAGCAGCGAGAGGACAGGGGGTGGCTACACCTTC. The rearrangement links TRBV7-8 to TRBJ1-2, with TRBD1 identical over 10 bases. The CDR3 is 13 residues long. Germline values: CDR1 SGHVS, CDR2 FQNEAQ. The junction had 4 bases not matched to a gene; V was cut back by 5 bases and J by 7 bases.